The 17 T cell receptor beta chains below all came from one sample that was sequenced in a study of T cell responses to AZD1222 COVID-19 vaccine. The table came from immunoSEQ multiplex PCR; TCRdb's copy has only in-frame clones and leaves some out. Counted here are about 190,000 clones, approximately 91% occurring once; the ten biggest clones make up 0.75% to 1%. The sequencing here drew on peripheral blood, taken on day 0 of AZD1222 vaccination. The receptors shown here come from an adult in good health.

The V gene is TRBV3-1 (or the pseudogene TRBV3-2), the J gene TRBJ2-3; unclear D gene. The CDR3 is 13 amino acids. Germline V gives CDR1 LGHDT, CDR2 YNNKEL (reference sequence). V was cut by 2 bases and J by 0 bases, with 3 bases left in between. CDR3 sequence (DNA): TGTGCCAGCAGCCAAAGCAGCACAGATACGCAGTATTTT. Translated, it gives CASSQSSTDTQYF.

The chain is built from TRBV5-1 and TRBJ1-6, with D perhaps TRBD1 (6 bases). The germline gives CDR1 SGHRS, CDR2 YFSETQ. The length of the CDR3 is 15 residues. The ends were cut back, 4 bases at V and 1 base at J, with 9 bases in the middle. As DNA, the CDR3 is TGCGCCAGCAGCGATGGACAGTCCTATAATTCACCCCTCCACTTT. It codes for CASSDGQSYNSPLHF. The entire variable domain, with the rest obtained from reference TRBV5-1 and TRBJ1-6, is as follows: KAGVTQTPRYLIKTRGQQVTLSCSPISGHRSVSWYQQTPGQGLQFLFEYFSETQRNKGNFPGRFSGRQFSNSRSEMNVSTLELGDSALYLCASSDGQSYNSPLHFGNGTRLTVT.

The gene calls are TRBV10-3 and TRBJ2-1, with 7 bases aligning to TRBD2. V lost 2 bases, J lost 0 bases, and 1 base stayed unmatched. Germline CDR1 ENHRY, CDR2 SYGVKD. The CDR3 is 15 residues long. CDR3 in DNA: TGTGCCATCAGTGAGGGCGGGAGCTCCTACAATGAGCAGTTCTTC. This translates into CAISEGGSSYNEQFF.

The V call is TRBV28, the J call TRBJ1-2, with 7 bases lining up with TRBD1. Germline V lookup: CDR1 MDHEN, CDR2 SYDVKM. V shed 5 bases, J shed 3 bases, and the junction held 9 bases outside the gene matches. The CDR3 is 15 residues long. As DNA, the CDR3 is TGTGCCAGCAGTCGACCGGGACAGACGTACTATGGCTACACCTTC. Its translation is CASSRPGQTYYGYTF.

The rearrangement joins TRBV6-5 to TRBJ1-4; weak D call: TRBD1 (6 bases). V was pared by 0 bases and J by 5 bases, with 10 bases between. The CDR3 length is 15 residues. In germline, CDR1 is MNHEY, CDR2 SVGAGI. CDR3 DNA sequence: TGTGCCAGCAGTTACTCCGGGAGGGGGAATGAAAAACTGTTTTTT. Amino acid sequence: CASSYSGRGNEKLFF.

The rearrangement uses TRBV27 and TRBJ2-7; D is undetermined. Trimming removed 1 base at V and 7 bases at J, with 11 bases between. The CDR3 runs 13 residues. In germline, CDR1 is MNHEY, CDR2 SMNVEV (reference sequence). The CDR3 nucleotides read TGTGCCAGCAGTTTATTTCCGGGTTCGGAGCAGTACTTC. Its translation is CASSLFPGSEQYF.

This rearrangement joins TRBV29-1 to TRBJ2-7, with D tentatively TRBD2 (6 bases). Per the germline V gene, CDR1 is SQVTM and CDR2 is ANQGSEA. V was shortened by 6 bases and J by 4 bases, with 10 bases between the two germline ends. The CDR3 extends over 11 amino acids. CDR3 loop: CSVRREYEQYF. CDR3 coding DNA: TGCAGCGTCCGTCGGGAGTACGAGCAGTACTTC.

V is TRBV7-2 and J is TRBJ1-2; 8 bases are shared with TRBD1. CDR1 and CDR2 (germline): SGHTA, FQGNSA. The CDR3 spans 15 residues. V was clipped by 2 bases and J by 5 bases; unmatched bases: 7. The DNA for the CDR3 is TGTGCCAGCAGCTTAACAGCACAGGGGGGGTATGGCTACACCTTC. The encoded protein is CASSLTAQGGYGYTF. Together with reference TRBV7-2 and TRBJ1-2, the CDR3 gives the full variable domain: GAGVSQSPSNKVTEKGKDVELRCDPISGHTALYWYRQSLGQGLEFLIYFQGNSAPDKSGLPSDRFSAERTGGSVSTLTIQRTQQEDSAVYLCASSLTAQGGYGYTFGSGTRLTVV.

V is TRBV28 and J is TRBJ2-6; 9 bases agree with TRBD1. The CDR3 is 19 residues long. The germline V gene encodes CDR1 MDHEN and CDR2 SYDVKM. V lost 3 bases to trimming and J lost 2 bases; unmatched junction nucleotides: 11. The CDR3 bases are TGTGCCAGCAGTTTTCGTTTGGACAGGGGCGGAGCTGGGGCCAACGTCCTGACTTTC. Amino acid sequence: CASSFRLDRGGAGANVLTF.

The chain links TRBV3-1 (or the pseudogene TRBV3-2) to TRBJ2-1; a possible D gene is TRBD2 (5 bases). V was shortened by 4 bases and J by 4 bases, with 11 bases between the two germline ends. The CDR3 is 14 amino acids. Germline assignment: CDR1 LGHDT and CDR2 YNNKEL (reference sequence). This CDR3 reads CASSLPGGYNEQFF. The CDR3, as DNA: TGTGCCAGCAGCCTCCCCGGCGGGTACAATGAGCAGTTCTTC.

The chain joins TRBV24-1 to TRBJ2-1; perhaps TRBD2 as D (5 bases). The CDR3 spans 15 residues. Deletions cut 3 bases from V and 2 bases from J, with 10 bases between. Germline CDR1 and CDR2: KGHDR and SFDVKD. The CDR3 sequence is CATSDPLAAYNEQFF. In DNA form, the CDR3 reads TGTGCCACCAGTGATCCGCTAGCAGCCTACAATGAGCAGTTCTTC.

CDR3 loop: CASSPRGGLGTGELFF. Here the CDR3 DNA reads TGTGCCAGCAGCCCTCGGGGGGGCTTGGGCACCGGGGAGCTGTTTTTT. J is TRBJ2-2 and V is TRBV7-2, with 8 nucleotides matching TRBD2. The V gene's germline CDR1 is SGHTA and CDR2 FQGNSA. The V segment lost 5 bases and the J segment 4 bases; nucleotides outside the gene matches: 9. The CDR3 is 16 amino acids.

This clone was seen only a few times. This chain's CDR3 is CAISEPGGPRSYEQYF. In DNA form, the CDR3 reads TGTGCCATCAGTGAACCGGGAGGCCCGAGGTCCTACGAGCAGTACTTC. The chain carries TRBV10-3 and TRBJ2-7, with 7 bases aligning to TRBD2. The trim removed 3 bases at V and 1 base at J, leaving 9 bases unmatched. Germline V gives CDR1 ENHRY, CDR2 SYGVKD. The CDR3 runs 16 residues.

The V call is TRBV12-5, the J call TRBJ2-2; the D is unclear. V was trimmed by 6 bases and J by 5 bases, leaving 7 bases between them. The CDR3 runs 12 residues. CDR1 and CDR2 from the germline V gene are LGHNT and FRNRAP. The CDR3 here is CASGTYTGELFF. CDR3 sequence (DNA): TGTGCTAGTGGGACATATACCGGGGAGCTGTTTTTT.

The J gene is TRBJ2-3, the V gene TRBV9; D may be TRBD2 (6 bases). Germline V lookup: CDR1 SGDLS, CDR2 YYNGEE. The CDR3 is made up of 15 amino acids. V was shortened by 3 bases and J by 5 bases, with 16 bases between the two germline ends. The CDR3 DNA is TGTGCCAGCAGCGCCCTACCCCGACTAGTAGATACGCAGTATTTT. This encodes CASSALPRLVDTQYF.

This chain uses TRBV9 with TRBJ2-1; D is possibly TRBD2 (6 bases). Germline V gene lookup returns CDR1 SGDLS and CDR2 YYNGEE. The V gene lost 2 bases and the J gene lost 5 bases, with 14 bases spanning the gap. This CDR3 spans 15 amino acids. CDR3 sequence: CASSVAGPIHNEQFF. The CDR3 DNA follows: TGTGCCAGCAGCGTGGCGGGGCCGATCCACAATGAGCAGTTCTTC. The full variable domain, completed using reference TRBV9 and TRBJ2-1, is DSGVTQTPKHLITATGQRVTLRCSPRSGDLSVYWYQQSLDQGLQFLIQYYNGEERAKGNILERFSAQQFPDLHSELNLSSLELGDSALYFCASSVAGPIHNEQFFGPGTRLTVL.

The chain joins TRBV3-1 (or the pseudogene TRBV3-2) to TRBJ1-3, with D possibly TRBD1 on 5 matching bases. Trimming left V 7 bases short and J 1 base short, with 17 bases between. CDR3 length: 16 amino acids. Germline V gene sequence: CDR1 LGHDT, CDR2 YNNKEL (reference sequence). The CDR3 protein is CASTLHGTRSGNTIYF. CDR3 DNA: TGTGCCAGCACTCTCCACGGGACGAGGTCTGGAAACACCATATATTTT.